A single sample is the source of the 23 T cell receptor beta chains below, sequenced in a study of blood T cell repertoires in COVID-19. Using immunoSEQ multiplex PCR, the repertoire was profiled, and TCRdb retains in-frame clones only, with some absent. The sample shows about 250,000 clones, 75% to 85% of them seen only once. What was sequenced was peripheral blood. The receptors shown here come from a human donor in a cohort sampled during active COVID-19.

The J gene is TRBJ2-3, the V gene TRBV7-3; perhaps TRBD1 as D (6 bases). The CDR3 loop spans 15 amino acids. Germline V gene lookup returns CDR1 SGHTA and CDR2 FQGTGA. Trimming removed 2 bases at V and 0 bases at J, with 9 bases between. The CDR3 region is CASSLDRSSTDTQYF. The DNA for the CDR3 is TGTGCCAGCAGCTTAGACAGGAGCAGCACAGATACGCAGTATTTT.

CDR3 region: CAISGTSNEQFF. In DNA, the CDR3 is TGTGCCATCAGTGGGACTAGCAATGAGCAGTTCTTC. The chain recombines TRBV10-3 with TRBJ2-1, with 7 bases lining up with TRBD2. V lost 4 bases and J lost 6; bases outside the gene matches: 0. This CDR3 region has 12 residues. CDR1 and CDR2 from the germline V gene are ENHRY and SYGVKD.

This chain uses TRBV10-2 with TRBJ2-3, with 13 bases aligning to TRBD2. This CDR3 has 17 amino acids. The V gene end was trimmed by 5 bases and the J gene end by 3 bases; junction bases not matched to a gene: 8. The V gene's germline CDR1 is WSHSY and CDR2 SAAADI. Here the CDR3 DNA reads TGCGCCAGCAGTCGACTAGCGGGAGGACCCGCGACAGATACGCAGTATTTT. Amino acid sequence: CASSRLAGGPATDTQYF.

The chain carries TRBV19 and TRBJ1-1; TRBD1 matches at 7 bases. J was trimmed by 5 bases and V by 7 bases; bases with no gene match: 22. Looked up from germline, CDR1 is LNHDA and CDR2 is SQIVND (reference sequence). This CDR3 contains 18 residues. CDR3 DNA: TGTGCCAGTATCGGGCCTCAGAACAGGGGCACTGGTAGGACTGAAGCTTTCTTT. This sequence encodes CASIGPQNRGTGRTEAFF.

V gene TRBV3-1 (or the pseudogene TRBV3-2) combines with J gene TRBJ1-6; D is ambiguous. The V gene's germline CDR1 is LGHDT and CDR2 YNNKEL (reference sequence). CDR3 size: 15 residues. The V end was cut by 0 bases, the J end by 11 bases, with 14 bases between. DNA of the CDR3: TGTGCCAGCAGCCAAGATGGGAGGCTTGGGGCACCCCTCCACTTT. Translating gives CASSQDGRLGAPLHF.

V and J are TRBV5-1 and TRBJ2-5, with a tentative D call TRBD2 (5 bases). In germline, CDR1 is SGHRS, CDR2 YFSETQ. Trimming removed 0 bases at V and 5 bases at J, with 14 bases between. The CDR3 covers 15 residues. The CDR3 bases are TGCGCCAGCAGCTTGGTCCGGAACCCGGGGGAGACCCAGTACTTC. Protein: CASSLVRNPGETQYF. The variable domain in full, with the rest retrieved from reference TRBV5-1 and TRBJ2-5, is KAGVTQTPRYLIKTRGQQVTLSCSPISGHRSVSWYQQTPGQGLQFLFEYFSETQRNKGNFPGRFSGRQFSNSRSEMNVSTLELGDSALYLCASSLVRNPGETQYFGPGTRLLVL.

This chain uses TRBV19 with TRBJ2-1; 9 bases are a match to TRBD1. Germline V CDR1 and CDR2: LNHDA, SQIVND (reference sequence). The CDR3 is made up of 14 amino acids. V lost 5 bases, J lost 9 bases, and 8 bases stayed unmatched. The CDR3 region has the DNA TGTGCCAGTAGTCTAAGGACAGGGGAGAGTGAGCAGTTCTTC. It specifies CASSLRTGESEQFF.

This chain connects TRBV29-1 to TRBJ1-2; no clear D gene. This CDR3 is built from 14 residues. V lost 2 bases and J 4 bases, leaving 14 bases between the germline ends. CDR1 and CDR2 (germline): SQVTM, ANQGSEA. CDR3 sequence (DNA): TGCAGCGTTGAAAGGCCTTCGGGAGGCTATGGCTACACCTTC. The encoded protein is CSVERPSGGYGYTF.

J is TRBJ2-6 and V is TRBV7-9; 8 nucleotides agree with TRBD1. Germline CDR1 is SEHNR and CDR2 is FQNEAQ (reference sequence). The CDR3 loop spans 19 amino acids. With V trimmed by 5 bases and J by 3 bases, 15 bases remained unmatched. The CDR3 DNA reads TGTGCCAGCAGCCACGTAAGCAGGGGGCGTTCTGTTGGGGCCAACGTCCTGACTTTC. It codes for CASSHVSRGRSVGANVLTF.

V usage is TRBV6-6 and J usage is TRBJ1-5; D is possibly TRBD1 (6 bases). Germline V CDR1 and CDR2: MNHNY, SVGAGI (reference sequence). CDR3 length: 14 residues. V shed 2 bases and J shed 3 bases, with 8 bases lying between them. CDR3 sequence reads: CASSYGQNNQPQHF. In DNA, the CDR3 is TGTGCCAGCAGTTACGGACAGAACAATCAGCCCCAGCATTTT.

The V and J genes are TRBV6-1 and TRBJ2-1; D possibly corresponds to TRBD1 (7 bases). The length of the CDR3 is 18 residues. Germline V gene lookup returns CDR1 MNHNS and CDR2 SASEGT. The V end was cut by 4 bases, the J end by 5 bases, with 24 bases between. The CDR3 DNA reads as TGTGCCAGCAGTGCCGGCCTAGGGGGCAGGGGGGTTGACAATGAGCAGTTCTTC. It translates to CASSAGLGGRGVDNEQFF.

This clone showed up just a few times. V is TRBV19 and J is TRBJ1-3; D is possibly TRBD1 (5 bases). V was shortened by 7 bases and J by 0 bases, with 16 bases between the two germline ends. The CDR3 is made up of 16 amino acids. Looked up from germline, CDR1 is LNHDA and CDR2 is SQIVND (reference sequence). CDR3 bases: TGTGCCAGTACCGCGAGCGGGGGGAACTCTGGAAACACCATATATTTT. Residues: CASTASGGNSGNTIYF. The whole variable domain, remainder taken from reference TRBV19 and TRBJ1-3, is DGGITQSPKYLFRKEGQNVTLSCEQNLNHDAMYWYRQDPGQGLRLIYYSQIVNDFQKGDIAEGYSVSREKKESFPLTVTSAQKNPTAFYLCASTASGGNSGNTIYFGEGSWLTVV.

V and J are TRBV18 and TRBJ2-3; D is undetermined. The CDR3 sequence is 13 residues long. Germline CDR1 KGHSH, CDR2 LQKENI. Trimming cost V 2 bases and J 2 bases, with 5 bases left between them. The CDR3 protein is CASSPLNTDTQYF. CDR3 nucleotides: TGTGCCAGCTCACCATTAAACACAGATACGCAGTATTTT. The whole variable domain, remainder taken from reference TRBV18 and TRBJ2-3, is NAGVMQNPRHLVRRRGQEARLRCSPMKGHSHVYWYRQLPEEGLKFMVYLQKENIIDESGMPKERFSAEFPKEGPSILRIQQVVRGDSAAYFCASSPLNTDTQYFGPGTRLTVL.

The sample holds one count of this clone. This chain links TRBV2 with TRBJ2-2, with a weak D call TRBD1 (5 bases). Germline V gene data show CDR1 as SNHLY and CDR2 as FYNNEI. Trimming cost V 2 bases and J 1 base, with 8 bases left between them. The CDR3 consists of 15 residues. The chain's CDR3 is CASSETRVNTGELFF. CDR3 nucleotides: TGTGCCAGCAGTGAAACCAGGGTGAACACCGGGGAGCTGTTTTTT.

In its sample, this clone was seen many times. The chain couples TRBV18 to TRBJ2-1; TRBD2 agrees at 11 bases. This CDR3 has 15 residues. V lost 3 bases, J lost 5 bases, and 3 bases stayed unmatched. The germline V gene has CDR1 KGHSH and CDR2 LQKENI. CDR3 DNA: TGTGCCAGCTCACCTCGACTAGCGGGGAACAATGAGCAGTTCTTC. As protein: CASSPRLAGNNEQFF.

The V call is TRBV5-4, the J call TRBJ2-5; 7 bases match TRBD1. Germline-derived CDR1 and CDR2 are SGHNT and YYREEE (reference sequence). The V and J ends lost 3 bases and 3 bases, in that order; junction bases with no gene match: 5. CDR3 size: 14 residues. The CDR3 protein is CASSSRQGKETQYF. The CDR3 nucleotides read TGTGCCAGCAGCTCGCGACAGGGAAAAGAGACCCAGTACTTC.

Note on this clone: A junction end diverges from the germline sequence, so it may reflect a read error. This chain joins TRBV11-2 and TRBJ2-7; 12 nucleotides line up with TRBD2. CDR1 and CDR2 (germline): SGHAT, FQNNGV. CDR3 size: 14 residues. DNA of the CDR3: TGTGCCAGCAGGGACCTAGCGGGAGGGCCCTCGATGTGGTTC. Translation: CASRDLAGGPSMWF.

The chain recombines TRBV28 with TRBJ1-6, with TRBD1 matching over 7 bases. This CDR3 contains 15 residues. The trim removed 10 bases at V and 4 bases at J, leaving 10 bases unmatched. Germline CDR1 MDHEN, CDR2 SYDVKM. In nucleotides, the CDR3 is TGTGCCACCCTGGACAGGATTGATTATAATTCACCCCTCCACTTT. This gives the protein CATLDRIDYNSPLHF.

This clone was observed once. The V and J genes are TRBV24-1 and TRBJ2-1; no definite D call. The germline V and J ends were trimmed by 6 bases and 6 bases, with 8 bases remaining between them. Germline values: CDR1 KGHDR, CDR2 SFDVKD. This CDR3 has 12 amino acids. The CDR3 nucleotides are TGTGCCACCAGTAGACTTTCCAATGAGCAGTTCTTC. It encodes CATSRLSNEQFF.

This sequence joins TRBV19 and TRBJ2-1; 15 bases are a match to TRBD2. The length of the CDR3 is 15 residues. Germline CDR1 reads LNHDA; CDR2 reads SQIVND (reference sequence). V lost 10 bases and J lost 8; bases outside the gene matches: 9. The CDR3 nucleotides are TGTGCCACTTTCGCAGGACTAGCGGGAGGGCATGAGCAGTTCTTC. As protein: CATFAGLAGGHEQFF.

This CDR3 reads CASSLQSTGEETQYF. The CDR3 DNA follows: TGCGCCAGCAGCTTGCAGAGCACAGGGGAAGAGACCCAGTACTTC. The chain carries TRBV5-1 and TRBJ2-5; TRBD1 matches 7 bases. The germline V gene has CDR1 SGHRS and CDR2 YFSETQ. V lost 1 base to trimming and J lost 3 bases; unmatched junction nucleotides: 6. This CDR3 is 15 amino acids long.

The CDR3 loop is CASSPTGSSGNTIYF. For the CDR3, the DNA is TGTGCCAGCAGCCCAACGGGGTCGTCGGGAAACACCATATATTTT. The chain uses TRBV5-4 and TRBJ1-3, with unresolved D. Trimming took 4 bases from V and 4 from J, leaving 15 bases between them. This CDR3 region has 15 residues. Germline values: CDR1 SGHNT, CDR2 YYREEE (reference sequence).

V usage is TRBV6-1 and J usage is TRBJ1-2; D uncertain. CDR3 size: 15 residues. Between the trimmed V and J ends, which lost 2 bases and 1 base, there was a span of 11 bases. Per the germline V gene, CDR1 is MNHNS and CDR2 is SASEGT. CDR3 sequence (DNA): TGTGCCAGCAGTGAATGGAGGCAGCGTAACTATGGCTACACCTTC. This encodes CASSEWRQRNYGYTF.